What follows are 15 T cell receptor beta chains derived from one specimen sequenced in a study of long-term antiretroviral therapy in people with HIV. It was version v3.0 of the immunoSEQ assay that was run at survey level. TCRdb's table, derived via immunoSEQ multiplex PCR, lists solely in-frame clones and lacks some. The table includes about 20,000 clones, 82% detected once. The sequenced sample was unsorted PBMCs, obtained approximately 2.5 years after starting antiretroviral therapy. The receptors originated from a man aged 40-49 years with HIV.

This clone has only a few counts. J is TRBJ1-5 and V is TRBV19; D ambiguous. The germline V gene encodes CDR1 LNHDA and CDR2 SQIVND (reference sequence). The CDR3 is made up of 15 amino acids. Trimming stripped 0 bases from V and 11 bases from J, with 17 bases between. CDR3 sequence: CASSIDQSYDISQHF. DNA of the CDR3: TGTGCCAGTAGTATAGATCAGTCCTACGACATTTCCCAGCATTTT.

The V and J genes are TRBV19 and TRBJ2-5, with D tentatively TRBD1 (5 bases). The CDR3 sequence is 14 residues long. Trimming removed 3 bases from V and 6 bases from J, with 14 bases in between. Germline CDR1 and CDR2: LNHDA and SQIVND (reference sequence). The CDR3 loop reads CASSIQGGSQTQYF. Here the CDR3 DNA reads TGTGCCAGTAGTATCCAGGGTGGTTCGCAGACCCAGTACTTC.

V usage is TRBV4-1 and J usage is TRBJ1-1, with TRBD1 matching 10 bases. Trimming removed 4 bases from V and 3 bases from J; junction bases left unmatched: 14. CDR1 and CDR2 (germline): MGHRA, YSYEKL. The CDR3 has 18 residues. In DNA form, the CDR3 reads TGCGCCAGCAGCCTAAGAGGGGACAGGGGTATCTCGGACACTGAAGCTTTCTTT. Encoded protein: CASSLRGDRGISDTEAFF.

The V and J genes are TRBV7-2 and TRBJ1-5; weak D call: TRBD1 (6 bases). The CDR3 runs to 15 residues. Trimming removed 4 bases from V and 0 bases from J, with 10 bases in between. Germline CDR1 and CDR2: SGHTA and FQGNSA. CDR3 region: CASSSQGYSNQPQHF. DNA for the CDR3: TGTGCCAGCAGCTCCCAGGGGTATAGCAATCAGCCCCAGCATTTT.

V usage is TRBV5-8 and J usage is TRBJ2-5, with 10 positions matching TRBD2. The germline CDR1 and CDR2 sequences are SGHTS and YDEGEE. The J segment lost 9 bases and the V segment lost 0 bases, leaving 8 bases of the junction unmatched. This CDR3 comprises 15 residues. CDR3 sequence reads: CASSLGTSGLEAQYF. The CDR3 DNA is TGTGCCAGCAGCTTGGGGACTAGCGGACTCGAGGCCCAGTACTTC.

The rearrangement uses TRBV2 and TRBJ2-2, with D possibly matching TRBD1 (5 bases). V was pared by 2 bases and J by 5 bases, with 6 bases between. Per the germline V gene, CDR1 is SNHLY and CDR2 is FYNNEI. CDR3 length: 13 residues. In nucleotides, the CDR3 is TGTGCCAGCAGTGAATCAGGGACCGGGGAGCTGTTTTTT. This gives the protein CASSESGTGELFF.

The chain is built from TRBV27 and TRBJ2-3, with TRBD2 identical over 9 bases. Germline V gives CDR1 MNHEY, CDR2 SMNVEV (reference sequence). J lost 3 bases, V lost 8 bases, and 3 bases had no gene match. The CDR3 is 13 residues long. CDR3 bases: TGTGCCAGCTCGGGACTAGCAACAGATACGCAGTATTTT. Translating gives CASSGLATDTQYF.

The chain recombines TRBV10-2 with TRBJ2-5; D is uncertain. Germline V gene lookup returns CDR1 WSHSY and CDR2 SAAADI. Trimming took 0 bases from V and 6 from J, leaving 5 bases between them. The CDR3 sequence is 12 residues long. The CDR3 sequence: CASSESAKTQYF. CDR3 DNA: TGCGCCAGCAGTGAGTCAGCAAAGACCCAGTACTTC.

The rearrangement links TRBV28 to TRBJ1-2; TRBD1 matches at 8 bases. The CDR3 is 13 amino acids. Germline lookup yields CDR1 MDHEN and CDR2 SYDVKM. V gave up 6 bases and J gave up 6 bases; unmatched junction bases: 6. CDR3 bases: TGTGCCAGCAGAAGGACAGGGTCCGATGGCTACACCTTC. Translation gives CASRRTGSDGYTF.

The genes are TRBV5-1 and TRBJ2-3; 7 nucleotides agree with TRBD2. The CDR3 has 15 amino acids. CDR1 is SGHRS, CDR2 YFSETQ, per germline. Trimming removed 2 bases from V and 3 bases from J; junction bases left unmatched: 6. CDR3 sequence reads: CASSFEHSGTDTQYF. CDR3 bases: TGCGCCAGCAGCTTCGAGCATAGCGGGACAGATACGCAGTATTTT.

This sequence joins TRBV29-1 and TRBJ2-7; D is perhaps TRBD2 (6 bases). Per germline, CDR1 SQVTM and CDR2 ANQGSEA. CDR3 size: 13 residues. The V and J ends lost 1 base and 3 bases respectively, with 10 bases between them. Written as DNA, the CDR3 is TGCAGCGTTGAAGGGGGGGTGCGCTACGAGCAGTACTTC. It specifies CSVEGGVRYEQYF.

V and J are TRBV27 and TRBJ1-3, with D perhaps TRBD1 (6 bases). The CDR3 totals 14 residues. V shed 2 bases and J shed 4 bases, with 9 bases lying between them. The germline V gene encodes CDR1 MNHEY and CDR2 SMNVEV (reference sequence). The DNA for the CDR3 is TGTGCCAGCAGTTTAGGGGGCACGGGAAACACCATATATTTT. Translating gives CASSLGGTGNTIYF.

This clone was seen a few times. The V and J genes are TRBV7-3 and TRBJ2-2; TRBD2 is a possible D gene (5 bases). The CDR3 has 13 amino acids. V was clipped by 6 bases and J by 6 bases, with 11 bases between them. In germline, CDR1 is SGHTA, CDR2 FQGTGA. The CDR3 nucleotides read TGTGCCAGCAGGCCCCCCGGGGCCGGGGAGCTGTTTTTT. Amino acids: CASRPPGAGELFF.

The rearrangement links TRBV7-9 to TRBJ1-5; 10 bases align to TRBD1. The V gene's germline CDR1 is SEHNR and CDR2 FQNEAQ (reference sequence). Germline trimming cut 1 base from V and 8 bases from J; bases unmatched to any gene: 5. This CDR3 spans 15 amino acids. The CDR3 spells CASSLEGQGIEPQHF. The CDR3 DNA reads TGTGCCAGCAGCTTAGAGGGACAGGGGATTGAGCCCCAGCATTTT.

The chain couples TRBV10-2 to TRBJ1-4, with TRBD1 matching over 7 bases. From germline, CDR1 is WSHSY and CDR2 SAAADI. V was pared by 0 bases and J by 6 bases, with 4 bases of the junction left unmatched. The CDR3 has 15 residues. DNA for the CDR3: TGCGCCAGCAGTGAGTCGACAGGGCGTTATGAAAAACTGTTTTTT. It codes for CASSESTGRYEKLFF.